This TCR beta chain was documented in a study of blood T cell repertoires in COVID-19 (dated by TCRdb to the early 2020s). Regarding the study in general: Samples from collaborators originated in the United States, Italy and Spain and spanned both the acute and convalescent phases of COVID-19. Where HLA class I and class II types were available, the types were taken from metadata supplied by the sample provider, not from assay-based typing. The material from the prospective study consisted of cDNA or gDNA derived from T cells, B-cell-depleted T cells, or PBMCs. Nearly every sample came with metadata listing a de-identified subject ID, COVID-19 status, age in years and sex. The repertoires were released in a freely available public database intended as a resource for research on the immune response to SARS-CoV-2. Samples came from the ongoing ImmuneRACE study (first 160 participants) plus 1,254 subjects from 6 global collaborators. Deeply sampled blood TCRbeta repertoires from subjects exposed to, actively infected with, or recovered from COVID-19 were included in the dataset. What the work shows at the level of the full study, not this receptor alone: Clinical and demographic metadata were provided uncurated, with the amount varying by source and participant.

Each collaborating institution followed its own protocols to collect whole blood in K2EDTA tubes. Collaborator samples were shipped for TCRbeta analysis as frozen whole blood, isolated PBMCs, or DNA extracted from either sample type. The junction shows trimming of 2 bases on V and 5 bases on J, plus 9 bases between the germline ends. Via the germline V gene (reference sequence), CDR1 is MNHNY and CDR2 SVGAGI. From its cysteine to its phenylalanine, the CDR3 spans 13 amino acids. Solely the CDR3 DNA is kept, with 39 bases framed from the first base. The immunoSEQ Assay, a bias-controlled multiplex PCR, was used to amplify TCRbeta CDR3 regions from genomic DNA. The original pipeline was this. Nucleated cell counts per sample were estimated from amplification of reference gene primers within the assay. To quantify the absolute abundance of each unique TCRbeta CDR3 rearrangement, sequence reads were collapsed and filtered. Productive Simpson clonality was computed per sample as the square root of Simpson's diversity index over productive rearrangements. Here the immuneACCESS table is served through TCRdb, limited to in-frame sequences with V and J called. Missing clones are a known gap in these copies; in checked studies unresolved V genes cover under half, and the rest lacks a known reason. The V and J calls and clone size were taken over from that table, and D and trimming were inferred from the DNA. The sample table contains approximately 90,000 clones; only one count was recorded for 85% of them. Together, the top ten hold more than 30% of the sample.

This clone was seen a single time. Its specific antigen is unknown. The record has no base qualities; no much larger clone is one base away. The specimen sequenced was peripheral blood. Recombination joined TRBV6-6 with TRBJ2-5, with TRBD2 perhaps the D gene, on 7 matching bases. This receptor was obtained from a man older than 75 with acute or convalescent COVID-19. The DNA sequence is TGTGCCAGCAGTTACAGGGGGGGGGAGACCCAGTACTTC. This gives the protein CASSYRGGETQYF.